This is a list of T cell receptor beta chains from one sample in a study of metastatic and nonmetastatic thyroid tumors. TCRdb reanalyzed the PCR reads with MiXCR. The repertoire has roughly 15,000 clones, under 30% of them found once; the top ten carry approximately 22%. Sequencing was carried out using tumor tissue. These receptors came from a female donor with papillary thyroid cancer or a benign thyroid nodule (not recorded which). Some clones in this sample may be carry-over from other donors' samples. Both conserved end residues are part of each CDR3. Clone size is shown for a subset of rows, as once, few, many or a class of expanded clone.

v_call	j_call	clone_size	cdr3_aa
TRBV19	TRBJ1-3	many	CASINRGKSDGNTIYF
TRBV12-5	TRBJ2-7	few	CASGLPSGSSYEQYF
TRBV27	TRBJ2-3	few	CASSALAGRAVTSDTQYF
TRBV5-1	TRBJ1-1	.	CASRAGLNTEAFF
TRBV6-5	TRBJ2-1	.	CASSYPGTSNEQFF
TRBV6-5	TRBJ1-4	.	CASSVQGEKLFF
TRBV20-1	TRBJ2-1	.	CSATPSRATNEQFF
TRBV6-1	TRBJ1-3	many	CASSEEGGAGNTIYF
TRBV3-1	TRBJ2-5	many	CASSHLLGLARETQYF
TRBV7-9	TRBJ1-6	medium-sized	CASSFENSPLHF
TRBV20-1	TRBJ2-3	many	CSATGGTDTQYF
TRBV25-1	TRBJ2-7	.	CASIDKQGLGEHYF
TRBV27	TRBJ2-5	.	CASSPRIGTTLRRETQYF
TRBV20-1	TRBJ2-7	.	CSAGGYRGHEQYF
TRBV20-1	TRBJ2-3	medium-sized	CSARDPGSDTQYF
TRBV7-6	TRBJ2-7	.	CASSLDVAASYEQYF
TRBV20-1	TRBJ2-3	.	CSATRLAGTDTQYF
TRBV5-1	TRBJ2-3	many	CASSSGQVTDTQYF
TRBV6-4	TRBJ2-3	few	CASSRAGREVDTQYF
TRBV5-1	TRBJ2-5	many	CASSTETRYTQYF
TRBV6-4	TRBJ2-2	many	CASSDSTNTGELFF
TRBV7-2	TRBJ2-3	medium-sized	CASSTTRLAGVTDTQYF
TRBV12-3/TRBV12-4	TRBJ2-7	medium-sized	CASGNPGQNSYEQYF
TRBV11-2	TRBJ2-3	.	CASTERPGLAGNTDTQYF
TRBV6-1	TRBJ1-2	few	CASSTHGGLKDGYTF
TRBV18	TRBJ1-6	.	CASSDPARHPTLHF
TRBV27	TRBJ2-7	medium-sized	CASSLKGDSYEQYF
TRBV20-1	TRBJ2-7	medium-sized	CSAGTVFYEQYF
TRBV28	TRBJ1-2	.	CAILSTANYGYTF
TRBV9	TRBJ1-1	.	CAYSLSGGTEAFF
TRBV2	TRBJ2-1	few	CASSGDSEQFF
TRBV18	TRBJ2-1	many	CASQRDRVYEQFF
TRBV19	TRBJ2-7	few	CSSSSRLAEGYEQYF
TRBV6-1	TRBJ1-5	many	CASSDFRNQPQHF
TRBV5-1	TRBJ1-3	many	CASTLGGNGNTIYF
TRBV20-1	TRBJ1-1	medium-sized	CSAALQGFVTEAFF
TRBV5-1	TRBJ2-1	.	CASRPGAGESWAYNEQFF
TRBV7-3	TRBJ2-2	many	CASSLPEGVLAGVLPGELFF
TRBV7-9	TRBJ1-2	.	CANSLSQGDGYTF
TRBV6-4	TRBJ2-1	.	CAISSHGGNEQFF
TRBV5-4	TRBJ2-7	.	CASSSGYYF
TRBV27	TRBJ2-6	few	CASSRGTGVSGANVLTF
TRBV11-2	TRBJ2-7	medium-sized	CASSLNYEQYF
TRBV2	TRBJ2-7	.	CASRGLYEQYF
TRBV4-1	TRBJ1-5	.	CASSQGHFNQPQHF
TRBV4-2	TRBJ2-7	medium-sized	CASSQDHRGGNEQYF
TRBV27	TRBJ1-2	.	CASRSDTLGDYGYTF
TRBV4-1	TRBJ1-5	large	CASSQVGGSNQPQHF
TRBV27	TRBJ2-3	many	CASSWSSGFTDTQYF
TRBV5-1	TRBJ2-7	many	CASRIGTGGDEQYF
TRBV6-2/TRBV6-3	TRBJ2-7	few	CASIIDGYEHYF
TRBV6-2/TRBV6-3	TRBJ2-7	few	CVSTLQLTVGNEQYF